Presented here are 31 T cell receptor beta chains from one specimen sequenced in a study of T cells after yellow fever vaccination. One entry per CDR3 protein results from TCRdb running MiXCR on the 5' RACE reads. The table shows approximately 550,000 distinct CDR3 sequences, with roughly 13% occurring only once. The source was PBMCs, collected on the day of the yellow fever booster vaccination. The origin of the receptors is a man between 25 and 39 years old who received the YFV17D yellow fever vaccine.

The CDR3 nucleotides read TGTGCCAGCAGCCCGCCCGGACTGCTGAGGACCACAGATACGCAGTATTTT. It codes for CASSPPGLLRTTDTQYF. The chain recombines TRBV13 with TRBJ2-3; tentative D call: TRBD2 (5 bases). Looked up from germline, CDR1 is PRHDT and CDR2 is FYEKMQ (reference sequence). Deletions cut 5 bases from V and 2 bases from J, with 20 bases between. This CDR3 has 17 amino acids.

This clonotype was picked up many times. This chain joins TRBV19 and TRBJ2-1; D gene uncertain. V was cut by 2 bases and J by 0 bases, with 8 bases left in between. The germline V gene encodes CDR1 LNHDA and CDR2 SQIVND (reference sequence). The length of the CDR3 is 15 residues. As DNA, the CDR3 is TGTGCCAGTAGTATACAGTGGAGCTCCTACAATGAGCAGTTCTTC. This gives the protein CASSIQWSSYNEQFF.

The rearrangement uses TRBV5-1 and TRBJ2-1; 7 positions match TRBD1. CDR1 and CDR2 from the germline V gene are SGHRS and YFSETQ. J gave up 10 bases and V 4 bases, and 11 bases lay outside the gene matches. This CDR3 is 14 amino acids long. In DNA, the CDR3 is TGCGCCAGCAGCGCTGGCCCAGGGGGTGGCGAGCAGTTCTTC. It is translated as CASSAGPGGGEQFF.

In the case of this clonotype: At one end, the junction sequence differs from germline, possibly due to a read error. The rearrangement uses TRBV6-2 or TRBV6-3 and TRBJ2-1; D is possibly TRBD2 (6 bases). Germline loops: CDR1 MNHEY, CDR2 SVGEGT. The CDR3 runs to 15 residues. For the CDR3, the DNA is TGTGCCAGCTGTTACTCCGGGACTCCCTACAATGAGCAGTTCTTC. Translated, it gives CASCYSGTPYNEQFF.

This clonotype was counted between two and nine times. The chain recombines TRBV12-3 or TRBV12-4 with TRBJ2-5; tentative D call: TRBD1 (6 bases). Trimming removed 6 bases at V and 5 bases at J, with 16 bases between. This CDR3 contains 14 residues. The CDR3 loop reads CASSLTPRGETQYF. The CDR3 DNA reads TGTGCCAGCAGCCTCACCCCGAGGGGGGAGACCCAGTACTTC.

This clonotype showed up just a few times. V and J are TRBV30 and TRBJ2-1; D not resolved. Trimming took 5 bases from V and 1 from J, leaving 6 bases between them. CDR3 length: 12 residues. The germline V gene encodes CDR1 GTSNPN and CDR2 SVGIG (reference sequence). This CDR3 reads CAWWLSYNEQFF. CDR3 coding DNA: TGTGCCTGGTGGCTATCCTACAATGAGCAGTTCTTC. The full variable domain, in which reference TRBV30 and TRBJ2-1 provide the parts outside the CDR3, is SQTIHQWPATLVQPVGSPLSLECTVEGTSNPNLYWYRQAAGRGLQLLFYSVGIGQISSEVPQNLSASRPQDRQFILSSKKLLLSDSGFYLCAWWLSYNEQFFGPGTRLTVL.

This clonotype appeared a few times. The CDR3 protein is CAWNIGGSGDTQYF. CDR3 sequence (DNA): TGTGCCTGGAATATAGGGGGAAGCGGGGATACGCAGTATTTT. V gene TRBV30 combines with J gene TRBJ2-3; D may match TRBD1 or TRBD2 (6 bases each). V lost 4 bases, J lost 6 bases, and 17 bases lay in between. CDR3 length: 14 amino acids. CDR1 and CDR2 (germline): GTSNPN, SVGIG (reference sequence).

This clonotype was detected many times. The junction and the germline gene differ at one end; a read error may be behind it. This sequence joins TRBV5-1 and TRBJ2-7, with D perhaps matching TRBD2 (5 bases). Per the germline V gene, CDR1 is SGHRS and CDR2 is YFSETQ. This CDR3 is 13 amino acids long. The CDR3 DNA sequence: TGTGCCAGCAGCTTAGACGGGACCTACGAGCAGTACTTC. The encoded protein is CASSLDGTYEQYF.

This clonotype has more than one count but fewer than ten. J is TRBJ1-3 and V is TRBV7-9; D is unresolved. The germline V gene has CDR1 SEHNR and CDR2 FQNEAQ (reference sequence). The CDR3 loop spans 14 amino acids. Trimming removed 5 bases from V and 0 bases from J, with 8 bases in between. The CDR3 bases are TGTGCCAGCAGCCCGTCGGACTCTGGAAACACCATATATTTT. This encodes CASSPSDSGNTIYF.

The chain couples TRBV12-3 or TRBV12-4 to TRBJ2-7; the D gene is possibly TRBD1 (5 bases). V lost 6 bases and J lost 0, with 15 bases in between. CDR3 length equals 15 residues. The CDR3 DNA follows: TGTGCCAGCAGACTCTCTCTGCAGGGCTCCTACGAGCAGTACTTC. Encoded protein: CASRLSLQGSYEQYF.

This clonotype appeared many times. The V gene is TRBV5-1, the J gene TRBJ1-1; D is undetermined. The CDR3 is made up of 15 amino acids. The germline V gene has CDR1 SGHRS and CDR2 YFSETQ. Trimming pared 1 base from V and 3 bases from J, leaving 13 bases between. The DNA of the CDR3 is TGCGCCAGCAGCTTGTCCTCCAGGTTCGACACTGAAGCTTTCTTT. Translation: CASSLSSRFDTEAFF.

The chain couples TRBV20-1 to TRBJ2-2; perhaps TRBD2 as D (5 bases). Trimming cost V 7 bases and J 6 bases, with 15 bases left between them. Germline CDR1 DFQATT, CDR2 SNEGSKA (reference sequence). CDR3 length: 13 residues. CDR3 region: CSVLKREAGELFF. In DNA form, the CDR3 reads TGCAGTGTCCTCAAACGGGAAGCCGGGGAGCTGTTTTTT.

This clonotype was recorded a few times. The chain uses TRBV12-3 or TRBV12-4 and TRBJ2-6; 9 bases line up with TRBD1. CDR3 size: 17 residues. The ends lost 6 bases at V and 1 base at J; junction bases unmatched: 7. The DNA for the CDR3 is TGTGCCAGCAGCGCCGGGACAGGGTGGTCTGGGGCCAACGTCCTGACTTTC. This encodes CASSAGTGWSGANVLTF.

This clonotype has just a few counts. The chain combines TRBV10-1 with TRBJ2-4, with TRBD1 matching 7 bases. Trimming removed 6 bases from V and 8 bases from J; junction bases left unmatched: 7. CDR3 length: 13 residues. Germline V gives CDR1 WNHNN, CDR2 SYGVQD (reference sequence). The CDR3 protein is CASSLTGKDIQYF. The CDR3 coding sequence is TGCGCCAGCAGCTTGACAGGGAAGGACATTCAGTACTTC.

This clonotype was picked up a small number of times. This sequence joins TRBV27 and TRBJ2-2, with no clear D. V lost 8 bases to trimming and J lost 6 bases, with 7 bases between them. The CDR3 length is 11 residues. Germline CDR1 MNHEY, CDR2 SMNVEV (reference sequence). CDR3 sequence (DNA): TGTGCCAGCGTCTATGCCGGGGAGCTGTTTTTT. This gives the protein CASVYAGELFF.

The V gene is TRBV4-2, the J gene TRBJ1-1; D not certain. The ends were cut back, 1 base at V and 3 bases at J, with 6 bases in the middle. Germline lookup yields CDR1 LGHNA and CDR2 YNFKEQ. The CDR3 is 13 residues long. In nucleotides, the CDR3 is TGTGCCAGCAGCCAAGTACAAGACACTGAAGCTTTCTTT. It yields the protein CASSQVQDTEAFF.

CDR3 sequence reads: CASSPKTSSYNEQFF. The CDR3 DNA reads TGTGCCAGCTCACCAAAGACCAGCTCCTACAATGAGCAGTTCTTC. V gene TRBV18 combines with J gene TRBJ2-1; D is unclear. The CDR3 runs to 15 residues. Germline lookup yields CDR1 KGHSH and CDR2 LQKENI. The germline V and J ends were trimmed by 2 bases and 0 bases, with 8 bases remaining between them.

The CDR3 protein is CASSLRPPAGYNEQFF. CDR3 DNA: TGTGCCAGCAGCTTAAGGCCCCCGGCAGGGTACAATGAGCAGTTCTTC. The rearrangement joins TRBV11-2 to TRBJ2-1; D is possibly TRBD1 (5 bases). Trimming pared 2 bases from V and 4 bases from J, leaving 15 bases between. Germline V gene data show CDR1 as SGHAT and CDR2 as FQNNGV. The CDR3 consists of 16 residues.

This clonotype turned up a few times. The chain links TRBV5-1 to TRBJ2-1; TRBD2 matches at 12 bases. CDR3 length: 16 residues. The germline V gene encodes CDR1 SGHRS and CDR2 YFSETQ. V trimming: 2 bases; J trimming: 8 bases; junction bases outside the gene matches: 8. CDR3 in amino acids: CASSLSLAGGIDEQFF. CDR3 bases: TGCGCCAGCAGCTTATCACTAGCGGGAGGTATCGATGAGCAGTTCTTC.

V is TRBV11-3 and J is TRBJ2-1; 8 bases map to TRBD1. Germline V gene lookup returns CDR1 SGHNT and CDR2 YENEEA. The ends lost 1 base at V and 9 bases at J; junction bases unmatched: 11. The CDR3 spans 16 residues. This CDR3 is CASSLGTGSMRGEQFF. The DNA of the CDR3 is TGTGCCAGCAGCTTAGGGACAGGGTCGATGCGCGGTGAGCAGTTCTTC.

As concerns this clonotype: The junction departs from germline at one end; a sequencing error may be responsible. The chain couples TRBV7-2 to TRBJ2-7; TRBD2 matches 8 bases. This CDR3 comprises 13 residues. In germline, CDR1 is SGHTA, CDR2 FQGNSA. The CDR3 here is CASGSFSSGQMDF. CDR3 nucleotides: TGTGCCAGCGGCAGTTTTTCTAGCGGGCAAATGGACTTC.

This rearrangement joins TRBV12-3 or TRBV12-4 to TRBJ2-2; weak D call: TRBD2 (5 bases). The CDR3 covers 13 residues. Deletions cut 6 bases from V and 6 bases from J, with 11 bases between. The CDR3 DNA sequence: TGTGCCAGCAGCTTAACTAGATCCGGGGAGCTGTTTTTT. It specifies CASSLTRSGELFF.

CDR3 bases: TGTGCCAGCAGCTTATGGAAAGCTAGCACAGATACGCAGTATTTT. Protein: CASSLWKASTDTQYF. The rearrangement links TRBV7-9 to TRBJ2-3; D is ambiguous. Germline values: CDR1 SEHNR, CDR2 FQNEAQ (reference sequence). CDR3 length: 15 residues. V was cut by 2 bases and J by 0 bases, with 9 bases left in between.

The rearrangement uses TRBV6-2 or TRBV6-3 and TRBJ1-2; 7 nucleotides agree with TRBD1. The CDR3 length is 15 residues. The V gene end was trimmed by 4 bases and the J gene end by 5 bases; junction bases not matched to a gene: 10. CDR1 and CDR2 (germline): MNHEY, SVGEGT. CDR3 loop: CASSFNRGFGYGYTF. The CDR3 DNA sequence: TGTGCCAGCAGTTTCAACAGGGGATTCGGGTATGGCTACACCTTC.

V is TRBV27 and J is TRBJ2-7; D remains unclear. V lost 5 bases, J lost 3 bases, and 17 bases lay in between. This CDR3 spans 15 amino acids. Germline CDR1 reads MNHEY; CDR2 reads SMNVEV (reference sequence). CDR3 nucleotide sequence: TGTGCCAGCAGTCCCTCCGGTGGGTTGTTCTACGAGCAGTACTTC. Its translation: CASSPSGGLFYEQYF.

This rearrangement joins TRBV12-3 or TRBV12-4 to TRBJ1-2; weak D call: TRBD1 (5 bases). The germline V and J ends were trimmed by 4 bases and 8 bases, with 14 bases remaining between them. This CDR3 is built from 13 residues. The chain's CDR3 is CASSWVAGGGYTF. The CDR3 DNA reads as TGTGCCAGCAGTTGGGTTGCGGGGGGAGGCTACACCTTC.

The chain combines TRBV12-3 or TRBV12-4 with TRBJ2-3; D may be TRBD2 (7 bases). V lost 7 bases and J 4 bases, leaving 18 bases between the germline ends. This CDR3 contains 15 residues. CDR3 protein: CASTGGGSLPDTQYF. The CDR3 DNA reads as TGTGCCAGCACCGGGGGCGGGAGTCTCCCAGATACGCAGTATTTT.

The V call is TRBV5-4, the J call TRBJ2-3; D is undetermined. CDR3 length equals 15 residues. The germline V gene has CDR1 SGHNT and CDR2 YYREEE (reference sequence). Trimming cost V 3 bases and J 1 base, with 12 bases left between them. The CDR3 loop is CASSYPYSGTDTQYF. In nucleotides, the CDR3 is TGTGCCAGCAGCTACCCCTATTCGGGCACAGATACGCAGTATTTT. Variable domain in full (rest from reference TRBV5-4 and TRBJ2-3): ETGVTQSPTHLIKTRGQQVTLRCSSQSGHNTVSWYQQALGQGPQFIFQYYREEENGRGNFPPRFSGLQFPNYSSELNVNALELDDSALYLCASSYPYSGTDTQYFGPGTRLTVL.

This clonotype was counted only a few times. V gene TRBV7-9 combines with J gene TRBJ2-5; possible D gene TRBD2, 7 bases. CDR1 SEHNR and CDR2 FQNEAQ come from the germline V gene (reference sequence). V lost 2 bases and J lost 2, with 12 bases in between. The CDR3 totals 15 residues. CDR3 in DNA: TGTGCCAGCAGCTTAAGGGGGGGAACACAAGAGACCCAGTACTTC. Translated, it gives CASSLRGGTQETQYF. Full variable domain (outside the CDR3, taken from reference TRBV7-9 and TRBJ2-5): DTGVSQNPRHKITKRGQNVTFRCDPISEHNRLYWYRQTLGQGPEFLTYFQNEAQLEKSRLLSDRFSAERPKGSFSTLEIQRTEQGDSAMYLCASSLRGGTQETQYFGPGTRLLVL.

CDR3 nucleotides: TGTGCCTCGAAGGGGGGGGGGGCAGATACGCAGTATTTT. Translating gives CASKGGGADTQYF. The V call is TRBV7-2, the J call TRBJ2-3, with D perhaps TRBD2 (7 bases). The CDR3 length is 13 residues. Trimming removed 11 bases from V and 4 bases from J, with 16 bases in between. CDR1 and CDR2 from the germline V gene are SGHTA and FQGNSA.

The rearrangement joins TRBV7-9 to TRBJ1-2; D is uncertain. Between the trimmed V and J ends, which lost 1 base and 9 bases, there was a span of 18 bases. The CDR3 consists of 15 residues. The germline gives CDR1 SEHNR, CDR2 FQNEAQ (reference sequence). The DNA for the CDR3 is TGTGCCAGCAGCTTAGATCCTACCCCCTATTTGAGCTACACCTTC. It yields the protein CASSLDPTPYLSYTF.